This T cell receptor beta chain appears in the sequencing data of a study of response to subunit inactivated influenza vaccine. Regarding the study as a whole: Authors suggested that a seasonal influenza vaccination recruits few new T cells each time.

TCRdb re-analysed the RT-PCR reads in MiXCR, keeping a single row per CDR3 protein. This sample carries a few hundred thousand distinct CDR3 sequences, 14% of them seen once, and the ten largest clones take around 10%. This clonotype was detected only a few times. Its antigen is currently unknown. The V and J ends lost 2 bases and 0 bases respectively, with 8 bases between them. Germline values: CDR1 DFQATT, CDR2 SNEGSKA (reference sequence). This CDR3 is built from 15 residues. The specimen was PBMCs from blood, collected roughly 13 days after vaccination. The source is a man in his fifties or sixties who received an inactivated influenza vaccine. V usage is TRBV20-1 and J usage is TRBJ2-6, with D unresolved. This CDR3 reads CSARKLISGANVLTF. The CDR3 DNA sequence: TGCAGTGCTAGAAAGTTAATCTCTGGGGCCAACGTCCTGACTTTC.